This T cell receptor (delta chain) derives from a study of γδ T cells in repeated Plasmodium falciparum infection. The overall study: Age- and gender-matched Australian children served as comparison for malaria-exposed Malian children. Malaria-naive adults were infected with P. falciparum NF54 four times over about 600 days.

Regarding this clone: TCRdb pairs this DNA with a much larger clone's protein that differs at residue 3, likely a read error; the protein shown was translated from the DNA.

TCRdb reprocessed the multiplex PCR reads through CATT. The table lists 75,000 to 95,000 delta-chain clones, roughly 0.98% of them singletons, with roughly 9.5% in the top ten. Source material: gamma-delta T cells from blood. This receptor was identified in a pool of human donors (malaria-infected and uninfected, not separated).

CDR3: CASEPLGDYTDKLIF. The CDR3 region has the DNA TGTGCCAGTGAGCCTCTGGGGGATTACACCGATAAACTCATCTTT. J is TRDJ1 and V is TRDV2, with 9 bases aligning to TRDD3. The J gene is not listed in TCRdb, so it was assigned here from a DNA match to germline. This CDR3 has 15 residues. Germline V gives CDR1 GEAIGNYY, CDR2 EKD.